The 20 T cell receptor beta chains reported below all come from one sample, sequenced in a study of immune cell composition in non-small cell lung cancer. Some clones are missing from TCRdb's copy, which holds only in-frame ones; the method was immunoSEQ multiplex PCR. The sample yields around 11,000 clones, around 62% seen once. The sequenced sample was lung tumor tissue. Every receptor here comes from a human donor with non-small cell lung cancer.

The V gene is TRBV2, the J gene TRBJ2-7, with D tentatively TRBD1 (5 bases). Per germline, CDR1 SNHLY and CDR2 FYNNEI. CDR3 length equals 15 residues. Trimming pared 6 bases from V and 2 bases from J, leaving 17 bases between. CDR3 region: CASRLQEMGPYEQYF. As DNA, the CDR3 is TGTGCCAGCAGACTACAGGAAATGGGCCCCTACGAGCAGTACTTC.

The V call is TRBV7-3, the J call TRBJ2-1; TRBD2 matches 10 bases. J lost 4 bases, V lost 5 bases, and 2 bases had no gene match. The CDR3 is 14 amino acids. The V gene's germline CDR1 is SGHTA and CDR2 FQGTGA. The CDR3 region has the DNA TGTGCCAGCAGCATGGGACTAGCGTACAATGAGCAGTTCTTC. Translated, it gives CASSMGLAYNEQFF. The full variable domain, in which reference TRBV7-3 and TRBJ2-1 provide the parts outside the CDR3, is GAGVSQTPSNKVTEKGKYVELRCDPISGHTALYWYRQSLGQGPEFLIYFQGTGAADDSGLPNDRFFAVRPEGSVSTLKIQRTERGDSAVYLCASSMGLAYNEQFFGPGTRLTVL.

J is TRBJ2-5 and V is TRBV5-1, with D possibly being TRBD2 (5 bases). V was clipped by 6 bases and J by 5 bases, with 17 bases between them. CDR1 and CDR2 from the germline V gene are SGHRS and YFSETQ. The CDR3 length is 14 residues. CDR3 nucleotides: TGCGCCAGCACCGACCCCGGTCCGGGGGAGACCCAGTACTTC. It yields the protein CASTDPGPGETQYF.

This chain links TRBV28 with TRBJ2-3, with 11 bases matching TRBD2. Germline CDR1 MDHEN, CDR2 SYDVKM. The CDR3 spans 16 residues. With 4 bases clipped from V and 1 base from J, the junction kept 4 bases outside the gene matches. The CDR3 reads CASSSHSGRGTDTQYF. CDR3 DNA sequence: TGTGCCAGCAGTTCTCATAGCGGGAGGGGCACAGATACGCAGTATTTT.

V and J are TRBV15 and TRBJ2-7; D is possibly TRBD2 (7 bases). V was pared by 3 bases and J by 2 bases, with 14 bases between. This CDR3 has 15 residues. CDR1 is LNHNV, CDR2 YYDKDF, per germline (reference sequence). DNA of the CDR3: TGTGCCACCAGCAGCCTATGGGGGGGGCCCTACGAGCAGTACTTC. Amino acid sequence: CATSSLWGGPYEQYF.

The V call is TRBV2, the J call TRBJ1-1; maybe TRBD1 (6 bases). V was pared by 7 bases and J by 3 bases, with 12 bases between. Germline V gene lookup returns CDR1 SNHLY and CDR2 FYNNEI. The CDR3 sequence is 13 residues long. The CDR3 DNA is TGTGCCAGCAATAACAGGGCGGACACTGAAGCTTTCTTT. Amino acids: CASNNRADTEAFF.

The CDR3 protein is CASSKSGRATGELFF. The CDR3, as DNA: TGTGCCAGCTCAAAAAGCGGGAGGGCTACCGGGGAGCTGTTTTTT. The gene calls are TRBV2 and TRBJ2-2, with TRBD2 matching over 10 bases. This CDR3 is 15 amino acids long. Germline V gene data show CDR1 as SNHLY and CDR2 as FYNNEI. Trimming removed 8 bases from V and 5 bases from J; junction bases left unmatched: 8.

The chain employs TRBV15 and TRBJ2-1; the D gene is possibly TRBD2 (6 bases). CDR3 length: 15 residues. CDR1 and CDR2 from the germline V gene are LNHNV and YYDKDF (reference sequence). The V end was cut by 3 bases, the J end by 6 bases, with 15 bases between. CDR3 sequence: CATSSRSTSANEQFF. CDR3 in DNA: TGTGCCACCAGCAGTAGGTCGACTAGTGCCAATGAGCAGTTCTTC.

This chain links TRBV28 with TRBJ1-1; TRBD1 matches at 11 bases. The V and J ends lost 5 bases and 5 bases, in that order; junction bases with no gene match: 10. Germline CDR1 is MDHEN and CDR2 is SYDVKM. This CDR3 spans 16 amino acids. The CDR3 here is CASSGGQGAWATEAFF. CDR3 DNA: TGTGCCAGCAGTGGCGGACAGGGGGCGTGGGCAACTGAAGCTTTCTTT. Using reference TRBV28 and TRBJ1-1 for the parts outside the CDR3, the full variable domain is DVKVTQSSRYLVKRTGEKVFLECVQDMDHENMFWYRQDPGLGLRLIYFSYDVKMKEKGDIPEGYSVSREKKERFSLILESASTNQTSMYLCASSGGQGAWATEAFFGQGTRLTVV.

The rearrangement links TRBV27 to TRBJ2-2, with a tentative D call TRBD2 (6 bases). The CDR3 sequence is 16 residues long. Germline V gene data show CDR1 as MNHEY and CDR2 as SMNVEV (reference sequence). V dropped 6 bases and J dropped 7 bases, with 21 bases sitting between them. CDR3 in DNA: TGTGCCAGCAGCCGACTCTTGGGACTGAAAGGCGGGGAGCTGTTTTTT. Translated, it gives CASSRLLGLKGGELFF.

For the CDR3, the DNA is TGTGCCAGCAGTTCCCGACCGGGACAGGGAATCGGGGAGCTGTTTTTT. Protein product: CASSSRPGQGIGELFF. V gene TRBV6-5 combines with J gene TRBJ2-2; TRBD1 matches at 9 bases. V lost 4 bases and J lost 7; bases outside the gene matches: 10. The germline V gene encodes CDR1 MNHEY and CDR2 SVGAGI. The CDR3 covers 16 residues.

The DNA for the CDR3 is TGTGCCAGCACGCCCACCGGCCTAGCGGGAGTCAATGAGCAGTTCTTC. This gives the protein CASTPTGLAGVNEQFF. This chain uses TRBV9 with TRBJ2-1, with TRBD2 identical over 10 bases. Germline V gene sequence: CDR1 SGDLS, CDR2 YYNGEE. CDR3 size: 16 residues. V gave up 6 bases and J gave up 6 bases; unmatched junction bases: 12.

The V gene is TRBV28, the J gene TRBJ2-7, with 10 nucleotides matching TRBD2. The germline V gene has CDR1 MDHEN and CDR2 SYDVKM. The CDR3 spans 17 residues. The junction had 14 bases not matched to a gene; V was cut back by 3 bases and J by 6 bases. The DNA for the CDR3 is TGTGCCAGCAGTTTTTGGGCTAGCGGGAGAAAAAGGGGCGAGCAGTACTTC. The encoded protein is CASSFWASGRKRGEQYF. Variable domain in full (rest from reference TRBV28 and TRBJ2-7): DVKVTQSSRYLVKRTGEKVFLECVQDMDHENMFWYRQDPGLGLRLIYFSYDVKMKEKGDIPEGYSVSREKKERFSLILESASTNQTSMYLCASSFWASGRKRGEQYFGPGTRLTVT.

This clone has only a few counts. The chain joins TRBV7-2 to TRBJ1-4, with D perhaps TRBD1 (6 bases). The CDR3 is 15 amino acids. V lost 5 bases and J lost 7, with 17 bases in between. Looked up from germline, CDR1 is SGHTA and CDR2 is FQGNSA. The CDR3 bases are TGTGCCAGCAGCCTACAGGGAAGAGGACTTGAAAAACTGTTTTTT. Translated: CASSLQGRGLEKLFF.

The rearrangement uses TRBV5-4 and TRBJ1-2; 7 bases map to TRBD1. The CDR3 consists of 14 residues. Germline values: CDR1 SGHNT, CDR2 YYREEE (reference sequence). V gave up 4 bases and J gave up 5 bases; unmatched junction bases: 8. CDR3 coding DNA: TGTGCCAGCAGCCGTGACAGGGAATTGTATGGCTACACCTTC. This codes for CASSRDRELYGYTF.

Written as DNA, the CDR3 is TGTGCCAGCAGTTTAAGCCAGGGTGCCTACGAGCAGTACTTC. Translation gives CASSLSQGAYEQYF. The chain recombines TRBV28 with TRBJ2-7; TRBD1 might be the D (5 bases). Trimming removed 2 bases at V and 2 bases at J, with 10 bases between. CDR1 is MDHEN, CDR2 SYDVKM, per germline. The CDR3 consists of 14 residues.

This clone is a singleton in its sample. V usage is TRBV29-1 and J usage is TRBJ1-1; D gene unclear. The V end was cut by 6 bases, the J end by 0 bases, with 11 bases between. Per the germline V gene, CDR1 is SQVTM and CDR2 is ANQGSEA. There are 13 residues in the CDR3. In DNA, the CDR3 is TGCAGCGTGATGGAGGACCTGAACACTGAAGCTTTCTTT. Translating gives CSVMEDLNTEAFF.

The chain is built from TRBV6-1 and TRBJ2-1; 8 positions agree with TRBD2. The germline V gene has CDR1 MNHNS and CDR2 SASEGT. The V segment lost 3 bases and the J segment 0 bases; nucleotides outside the gene matches: 4. The CDR3 length is 16 residues. The CDR3 protein is CASSDVAGLSYNEQFF. CDR3 coding DNA: TGTGCCAGCAGTGACGTAGCGGGGCTCTCCTACAATGAGCAGTTCTTC.

This clone has just a few counts. J is TRBJ1-5 and V is TRBV30, with D possibly TRBD1 on 5 matching bases. Per the germline V gene, CDR1 is GTSNPN and CDR2 is SVGIG (reference sequence). This CDR3 region has 13 residues. The germline V and J ends were trimmed by 1 base and 5 bases, with 9 bases remaining between them. The CDR3 spells CAWSGRGDQPQHF. The CDR3 bases are TGTGCCTGGAGTGGAAGGGGTGATCAGCCCCAGCATTTT.

This rearrangement joins TRBV10-3 to TRBJ2-7; D remains ambiguous. The CDR3 has 13 amino acids. Trimming pared 3 bases from V and 6 bases from J, leaving 12 bases between. Germline V CDR1 and CDR2: ENHRY, SYGVKD. CDR3 DNA: TGTGCCATCAGTGAAACCCCCTCCGGCGAGCAGTACTTC. This gives the protein CAISETPSGEQYF.